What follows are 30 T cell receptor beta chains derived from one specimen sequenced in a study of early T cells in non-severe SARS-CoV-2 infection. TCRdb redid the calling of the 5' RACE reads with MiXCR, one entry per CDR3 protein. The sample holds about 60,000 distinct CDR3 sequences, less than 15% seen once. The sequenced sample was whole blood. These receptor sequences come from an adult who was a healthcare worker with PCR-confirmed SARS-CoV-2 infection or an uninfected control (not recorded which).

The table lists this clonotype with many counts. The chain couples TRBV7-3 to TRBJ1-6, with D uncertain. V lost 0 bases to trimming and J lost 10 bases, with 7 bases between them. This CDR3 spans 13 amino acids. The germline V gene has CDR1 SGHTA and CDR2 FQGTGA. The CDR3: CASSLTRESPLHF. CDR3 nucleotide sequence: TGTGCCAGCAGCTTAACAAGGGAGTCACCCCTCCACTTT.

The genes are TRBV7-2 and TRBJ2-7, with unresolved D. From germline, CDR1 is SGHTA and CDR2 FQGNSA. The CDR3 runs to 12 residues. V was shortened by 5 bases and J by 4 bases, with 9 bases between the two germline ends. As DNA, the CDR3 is TGTGCCAGCAGCCTCTCCGAGTACGAGCAGTACTTC. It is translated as CASSLSEYEQYF.

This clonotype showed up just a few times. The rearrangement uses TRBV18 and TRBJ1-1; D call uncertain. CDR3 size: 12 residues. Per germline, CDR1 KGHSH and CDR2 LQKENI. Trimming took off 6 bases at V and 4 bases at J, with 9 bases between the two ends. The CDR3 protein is CASSPYGTEAFF. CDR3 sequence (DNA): TGTGCCAGCTCCCCTTATGGCACTGAAGCTTTCTTT.

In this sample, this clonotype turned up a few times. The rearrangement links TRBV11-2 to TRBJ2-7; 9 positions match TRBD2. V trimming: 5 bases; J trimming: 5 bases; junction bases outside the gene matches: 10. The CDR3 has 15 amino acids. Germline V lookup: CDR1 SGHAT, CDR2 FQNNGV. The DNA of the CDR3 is TGTGCCAGCAGCCCACTGAGGGGGACTAGCAACGAGCAGTACTTC. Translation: CASSPLRGTSNEQYF.

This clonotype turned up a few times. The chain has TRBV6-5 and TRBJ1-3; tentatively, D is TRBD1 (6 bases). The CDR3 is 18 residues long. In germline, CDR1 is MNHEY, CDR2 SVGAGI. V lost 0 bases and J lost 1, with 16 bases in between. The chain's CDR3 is CASSYSQGAQRSGNTIYF. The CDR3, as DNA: TGTGCCAGCAGTTACTCACAGGGAGCCCAGAGGTCTGGAAACACCATATATTTT.

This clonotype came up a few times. For the CDR3, the DNA is TGTGCCAGCAGCTCTGGGACAGGGTTTGGCGCCTACGAGCAGTACTTC. Translating it yields CASSSGTGFGAYEQYF. The genes are TRBV5-6 and TRBJ2-7; 9 positions match TRBD1. The V gene end was trimmed by 3 bases and the J gene end by 2 bases; junction bases not matched to a gene: 9. The CDR3 consists of 16 residues. Germline loops: CDR1 SGHDT, CDR2 YYEEEE.

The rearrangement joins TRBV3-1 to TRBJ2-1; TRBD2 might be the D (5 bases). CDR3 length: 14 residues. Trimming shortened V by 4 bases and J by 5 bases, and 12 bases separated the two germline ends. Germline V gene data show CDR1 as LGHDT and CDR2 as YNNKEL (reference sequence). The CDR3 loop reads CASSRDSVDNEQFF. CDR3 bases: TGTGCCAGCAGCCGGGATAGCGTCGACAATGAGCAGTTCTTC.

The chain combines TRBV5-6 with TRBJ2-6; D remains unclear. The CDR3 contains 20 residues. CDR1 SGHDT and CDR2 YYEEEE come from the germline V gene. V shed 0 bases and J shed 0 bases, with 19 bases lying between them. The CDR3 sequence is CASSLVRPYVESSGANVLTF. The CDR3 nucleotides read TGTGCCAGCAGCTTGGTACGTCCGTACGTCGAAAGCTCTGGGGCCAACGTCCTGACTTTC.

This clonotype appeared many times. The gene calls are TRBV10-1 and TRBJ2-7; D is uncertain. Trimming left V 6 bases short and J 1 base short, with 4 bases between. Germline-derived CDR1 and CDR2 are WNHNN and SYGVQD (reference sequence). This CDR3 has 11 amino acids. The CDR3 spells CASSNSYEQYF. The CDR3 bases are TGCGCCAGCAGCAATTCCTACGAGCAGTACTTC.

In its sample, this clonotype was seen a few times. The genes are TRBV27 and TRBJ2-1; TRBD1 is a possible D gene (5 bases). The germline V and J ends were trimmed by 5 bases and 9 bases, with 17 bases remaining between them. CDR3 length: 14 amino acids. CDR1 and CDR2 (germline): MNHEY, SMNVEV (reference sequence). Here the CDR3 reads CASSNFQGSGEQFF. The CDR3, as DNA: TGTGCCAGCAGTAACTTTCAGGGATCGGGTGAGCAGTTCTTC.

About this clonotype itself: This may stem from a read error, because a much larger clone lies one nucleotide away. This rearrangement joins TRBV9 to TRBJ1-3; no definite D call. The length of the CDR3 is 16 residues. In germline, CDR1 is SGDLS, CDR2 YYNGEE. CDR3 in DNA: TGTGCCAGCAGCGAGAGAGCGGGAACGGAGGGAAACACCACATATTTT. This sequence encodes CASSERAGTEGNTTYF.

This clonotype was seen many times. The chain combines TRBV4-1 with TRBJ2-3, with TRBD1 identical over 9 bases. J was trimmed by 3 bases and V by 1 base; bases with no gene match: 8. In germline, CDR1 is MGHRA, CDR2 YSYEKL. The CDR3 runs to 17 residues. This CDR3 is CASSQGGDREFTDTQYF. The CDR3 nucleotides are TGCGCCAGCAGCCAAGGGGGGGACAGGGAATTTACAGATACGCAGTATTTT.

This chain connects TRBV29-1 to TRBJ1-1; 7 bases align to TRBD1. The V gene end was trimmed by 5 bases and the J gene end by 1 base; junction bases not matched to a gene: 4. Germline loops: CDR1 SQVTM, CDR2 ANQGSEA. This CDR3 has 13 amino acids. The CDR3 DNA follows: TGCAGCGTTCAAAAGGGGGCGAACACTGAAGCTTTCTTT. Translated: CSVQKGANTEAFF. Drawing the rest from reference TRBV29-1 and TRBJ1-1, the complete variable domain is SAVISQKPSRDICQRGTSLTIQCQVDSQVTMMFWYRQQPGQSLTLIATANQGSEATYESGFVIDKFPISRPNLTFSTLTVSNMSPEDSSIYLCSVQKGANTEAFFGQGTRLTVV.

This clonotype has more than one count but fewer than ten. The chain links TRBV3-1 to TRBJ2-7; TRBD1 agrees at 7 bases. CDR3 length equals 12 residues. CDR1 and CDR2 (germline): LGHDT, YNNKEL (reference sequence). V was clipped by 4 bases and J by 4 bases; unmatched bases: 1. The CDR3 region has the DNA TGTGCCAGCAGCCCGACAGGGTACGAGCAGTACTTC. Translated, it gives CASSPTGYEQYF.

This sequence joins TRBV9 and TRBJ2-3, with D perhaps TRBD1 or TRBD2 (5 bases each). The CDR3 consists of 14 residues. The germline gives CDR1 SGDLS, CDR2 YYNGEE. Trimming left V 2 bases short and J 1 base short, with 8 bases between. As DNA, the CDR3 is TGTGCCAGCAGCGTCGGGGACCGCACAGATACGCAGTATTTT. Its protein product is CASSVGDRTDTQYF.

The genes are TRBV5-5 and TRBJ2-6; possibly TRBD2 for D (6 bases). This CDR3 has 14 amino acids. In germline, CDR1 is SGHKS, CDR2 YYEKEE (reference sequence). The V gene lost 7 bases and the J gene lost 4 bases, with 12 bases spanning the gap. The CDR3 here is CASALAPGANVLTF. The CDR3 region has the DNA TGTGCCAGCGCACTAGCTCCCGGGGCCAACGTCCTGACTTTC.

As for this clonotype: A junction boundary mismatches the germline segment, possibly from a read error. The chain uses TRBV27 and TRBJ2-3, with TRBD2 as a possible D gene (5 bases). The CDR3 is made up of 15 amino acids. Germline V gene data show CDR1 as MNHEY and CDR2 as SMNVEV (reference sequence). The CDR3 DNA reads TGTACCAGCAGTTCCTCGGAGGACAGCACAGATACGCAGTATTTT. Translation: CTSSSSEDSTDTQYF.

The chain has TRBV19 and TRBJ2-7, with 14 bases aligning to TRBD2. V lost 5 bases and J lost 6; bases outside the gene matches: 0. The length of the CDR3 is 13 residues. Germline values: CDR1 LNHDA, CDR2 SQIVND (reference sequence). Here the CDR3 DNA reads TGTGCCAGTAGTGGACTAGCGGGGGGCGAGCAGTACTTC. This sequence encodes CASSGLAGGEQYF.

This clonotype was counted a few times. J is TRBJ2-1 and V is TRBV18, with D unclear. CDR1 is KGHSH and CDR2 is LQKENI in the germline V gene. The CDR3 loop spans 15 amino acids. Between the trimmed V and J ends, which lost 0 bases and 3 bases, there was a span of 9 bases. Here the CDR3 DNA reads TGTGCCAGCTCACCACCCTCGGTACGCTACAATGAGCAGTTCTTC. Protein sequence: CASSPPSVRYNEQFF. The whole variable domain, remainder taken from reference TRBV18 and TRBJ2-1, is NAGVMQNPRHLVRRRGQEARLRCSPMKGHSHVYWYRQLPEEGLKFMVYLQKENIIDESGMPKERFSAEFPKEGPSILRIQQVVRGDSAAYFCASSPPSVRYNEQFFGPGTRLTVL.

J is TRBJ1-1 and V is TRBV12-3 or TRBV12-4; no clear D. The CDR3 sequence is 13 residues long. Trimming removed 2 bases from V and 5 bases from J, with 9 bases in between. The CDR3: CASSLSLTTEAFF. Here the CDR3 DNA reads TGTGCCAGCAGTTTATCATTGACTACTGAAGCTTTCTTT.

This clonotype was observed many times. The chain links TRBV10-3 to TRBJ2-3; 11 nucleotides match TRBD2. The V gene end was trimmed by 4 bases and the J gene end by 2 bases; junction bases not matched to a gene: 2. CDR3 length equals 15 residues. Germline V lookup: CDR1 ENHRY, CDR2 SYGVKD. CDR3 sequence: CAISGTSGSTDTQYF. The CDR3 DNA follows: TGTGCCATCAGTGGGACTAGCGGGTCCACAGATACGCAGTATTTT.

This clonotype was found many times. The CDR3, as DNA: TGTGCCAGCAGTATAGGGGAGGCCTATAATTCACCCCTCCACTTT. It is translated as CASSIGEAYNSPLHF. This rearrangement joins TRBV6-6 to TRBJ1-6, with a weak D call TRBD1 (5 bases). Germline CDR1 MNHNY, CDR2 SVGAGI (reference sequence). Trimming pared 5 bases from V and 2 bases from J, leaving 10 bases between. The CDR3 runs to 15 residues.

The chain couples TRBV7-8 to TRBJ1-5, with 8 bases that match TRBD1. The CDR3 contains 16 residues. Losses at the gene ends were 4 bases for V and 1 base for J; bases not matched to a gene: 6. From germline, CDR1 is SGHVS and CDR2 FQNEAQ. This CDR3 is CASSSGQGHSNQPQHF. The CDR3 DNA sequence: TGTGCCAGCAGCTCCGGACAGGGCCACAGCAATCAGCCCCAGCATTTT.

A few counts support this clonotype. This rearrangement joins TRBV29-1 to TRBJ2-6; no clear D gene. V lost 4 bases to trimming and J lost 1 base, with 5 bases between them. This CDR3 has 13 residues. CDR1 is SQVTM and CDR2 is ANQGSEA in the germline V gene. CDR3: CSVAWSGANVLTF. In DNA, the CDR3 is TGCAGCGTTGCATGGTCTGGGGCCAACGTCCTGACTTTC.

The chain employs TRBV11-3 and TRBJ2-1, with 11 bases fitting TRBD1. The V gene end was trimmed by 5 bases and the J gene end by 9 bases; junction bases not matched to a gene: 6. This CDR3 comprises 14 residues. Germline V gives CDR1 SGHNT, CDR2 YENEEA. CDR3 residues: CASSKDRGQVEQFF. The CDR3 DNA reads TGTGCCAGCAGCAAGGACAGGGGGCAGGTTGAGCAGTTCTTC.

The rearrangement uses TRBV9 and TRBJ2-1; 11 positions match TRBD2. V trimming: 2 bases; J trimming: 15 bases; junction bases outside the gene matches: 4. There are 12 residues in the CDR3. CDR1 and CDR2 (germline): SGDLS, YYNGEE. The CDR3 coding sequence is TGTGCCAGCAGCGTCACTAGCGGGGGAATGTTCTTC. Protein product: CASSVTSGGMFF. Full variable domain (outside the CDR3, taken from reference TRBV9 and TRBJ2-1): DSGVTQTPKHLITATGQRVTLRCSPRSGDLSVYWYQQSLDQGLQFLIQYYNGEERAKGNILERFSAQQFPDLHSELNLSSLELGDSALYFCASSVTSGGMFFGPGTRLTVL.

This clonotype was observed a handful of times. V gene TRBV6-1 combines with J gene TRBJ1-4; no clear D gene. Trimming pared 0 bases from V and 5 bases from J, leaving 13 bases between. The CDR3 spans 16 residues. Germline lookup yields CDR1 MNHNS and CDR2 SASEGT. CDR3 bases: TGTGCCAGCAGTGAAGCGCTGGGGTTATACAATGAAAAACTGTTTTTT. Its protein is CASSEALGLYNEKLFF.

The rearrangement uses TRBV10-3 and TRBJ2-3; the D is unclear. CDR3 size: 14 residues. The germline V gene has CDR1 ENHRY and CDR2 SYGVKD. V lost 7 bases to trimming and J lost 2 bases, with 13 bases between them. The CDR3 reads CAIKVSATTDTQYF. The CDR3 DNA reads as TGTGCCATCAAAGTAAGCGCCACCACAGATACGCAGTATTTT.

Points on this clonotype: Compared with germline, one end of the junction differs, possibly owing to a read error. The CDR3 sequence: CASSPDRTGTPVRF. The CDR3 coding sequence is TGTGCCAGCTCACCTGACCGGACAGGGACGCCTGTGAGGTTC. The genes are TRBV18 and TRBJ1-2, with 8 nucleotides matching TRBD1. The CDR3 has 14 residues. Germline V lookup: CDR1 KGHSH, CDR2 LQKENI.

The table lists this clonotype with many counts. The CDR3 region has the DNA TGTGCCAGCAGGCAGAACAATCAGCCCCAGCATTTT. It specifies CASRQNNQPQHF. This chain joins TRBV2 and TRBJ1-5; D is ambiguous. V gave up 6 bases and J gave up 3 bases, with 6 bases separating them. Germline CDR1 SNHLY, CDR2 FYNNEI. The CDR3 is 12 amino acids.